This TCR beta chain came from a study of identical twins. TCRdb itself ran the 5' RACE reads through MiXCR, one entry per CDR3 protein. The sample holds about 250,000 distinct CDR3 sequences, about 8.9% seen once. V was cut by 4 bases and J by 0 bases, with 13 bases left in between. The germline CDR1 and CDR2 sequences are MNHEY and SVGEGT. The CDR3 loop spans 16 amino acids. The data also belong to a second study, concerning yellow fever vaccine responses in identical twins. That paper notes: Twin vaccine T cell responses reportedly seemed partly convergent, partly personalized.

The gene calls are TRBV6-2 or TRBV6-3 and TRBJ2-1, with D unclear. This sequence was found in a young woman in good health. The sequenced sample consisted of CD8+ T cells sorted from blood. The CDR3 bases are TGTGCCAGCAGTTGGGCGGCTCGGAGCTCCTACAATGAGCAGTTCTTC. It codes for CASSWAARSSYNEQFF.